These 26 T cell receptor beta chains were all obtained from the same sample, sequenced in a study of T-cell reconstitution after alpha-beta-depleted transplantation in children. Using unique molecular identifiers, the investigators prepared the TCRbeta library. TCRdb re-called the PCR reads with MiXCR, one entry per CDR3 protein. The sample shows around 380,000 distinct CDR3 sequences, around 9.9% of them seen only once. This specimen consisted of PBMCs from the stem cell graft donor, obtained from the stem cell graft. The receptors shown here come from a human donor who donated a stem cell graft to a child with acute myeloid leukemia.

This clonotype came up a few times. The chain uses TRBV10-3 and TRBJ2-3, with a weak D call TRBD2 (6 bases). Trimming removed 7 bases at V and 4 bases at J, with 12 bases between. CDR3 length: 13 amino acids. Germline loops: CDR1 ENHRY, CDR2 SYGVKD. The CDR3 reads CAITGVEADTQYF. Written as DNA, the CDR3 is TGTGCCATCACGGGAGTCGAAGCAGATACGCAGTATTTT.

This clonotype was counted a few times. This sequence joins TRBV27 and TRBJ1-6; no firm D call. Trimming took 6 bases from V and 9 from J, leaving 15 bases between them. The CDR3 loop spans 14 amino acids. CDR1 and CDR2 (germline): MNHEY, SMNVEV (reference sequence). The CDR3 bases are TGTGCCAGCAGCTTGGACCCCCCGATTTCACCCCTCCACTTT. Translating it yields CASSLDPPISPLHF.

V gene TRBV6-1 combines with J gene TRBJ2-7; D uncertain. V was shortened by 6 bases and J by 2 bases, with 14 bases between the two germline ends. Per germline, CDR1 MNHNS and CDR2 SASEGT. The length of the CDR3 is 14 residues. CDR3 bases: TGTGCCAGCAGCCCGGGCTGGCCAGCCTACGAGCAGTACTTC. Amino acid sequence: CASSPGWPAYEQYF.

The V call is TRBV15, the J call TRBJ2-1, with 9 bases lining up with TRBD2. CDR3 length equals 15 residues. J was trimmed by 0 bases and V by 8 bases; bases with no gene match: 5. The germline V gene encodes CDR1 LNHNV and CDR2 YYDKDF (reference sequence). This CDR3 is CATRGSGSSYNEQFF. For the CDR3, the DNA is TGTGCCACCCGGGGTAGCGGGAGCTCCTACAATGAGCAGTTCTTC. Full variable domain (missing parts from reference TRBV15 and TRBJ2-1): DAMVIQNPRYQVTQFGKPVTLSCSQTLNHNVMYWYQQKSSQAPKLLFHYYDKDFNNEADTPDNFQSRRPNTSFCFLDIRSPGLGDTAMYLCATRGSGSSYNEQFFGPGTRLTVL.

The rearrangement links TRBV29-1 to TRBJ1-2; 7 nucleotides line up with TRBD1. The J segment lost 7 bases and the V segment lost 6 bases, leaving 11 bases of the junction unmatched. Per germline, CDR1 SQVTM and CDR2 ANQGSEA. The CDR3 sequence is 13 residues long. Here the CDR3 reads CSVTGTDPGGYTF. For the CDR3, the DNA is TGCAGCGTCACAGGGACAGACCCCGGTGGCTACACCTTC.

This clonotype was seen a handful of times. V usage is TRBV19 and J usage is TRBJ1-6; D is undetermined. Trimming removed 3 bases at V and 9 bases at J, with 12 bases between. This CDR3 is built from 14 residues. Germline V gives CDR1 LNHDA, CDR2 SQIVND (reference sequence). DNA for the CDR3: TGTGCCAGTAGTATCTCATCGGGTCGTTCACCCCTCCACTTT. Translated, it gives CASSISSGRSPLHF.

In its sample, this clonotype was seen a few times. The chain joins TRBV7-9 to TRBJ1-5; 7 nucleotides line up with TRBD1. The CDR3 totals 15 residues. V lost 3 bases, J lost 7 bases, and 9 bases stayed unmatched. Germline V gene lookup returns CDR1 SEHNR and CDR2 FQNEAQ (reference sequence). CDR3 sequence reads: CASSLSQGVNQPQHF. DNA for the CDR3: TGTGCCAGCAGCTTGTCGCAGGGGGTAAACCAGCCCCAGCATTTT.

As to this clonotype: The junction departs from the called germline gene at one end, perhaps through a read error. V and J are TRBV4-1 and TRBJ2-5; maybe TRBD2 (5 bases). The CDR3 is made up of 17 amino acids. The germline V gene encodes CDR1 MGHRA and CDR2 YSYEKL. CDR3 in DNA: TGCGCCAGCAGCCAAGGCTTGCGGGCTGGAGAGCAAGAGACCCAGCACTTC. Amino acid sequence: CASSQGLRAGEQETQHF.

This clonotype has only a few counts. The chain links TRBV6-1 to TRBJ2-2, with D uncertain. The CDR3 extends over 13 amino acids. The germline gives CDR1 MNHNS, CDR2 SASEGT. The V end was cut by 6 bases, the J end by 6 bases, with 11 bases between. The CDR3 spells CASSPYLSGELFF. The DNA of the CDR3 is TGTGCCAGCAGCCCTTACTTGTCCGGGGAGCTGTTTTTT.

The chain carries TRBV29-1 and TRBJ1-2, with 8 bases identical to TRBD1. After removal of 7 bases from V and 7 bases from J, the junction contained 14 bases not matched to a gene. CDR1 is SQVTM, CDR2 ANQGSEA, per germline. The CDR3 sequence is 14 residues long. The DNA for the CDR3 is TGCAGCGCTGATGGGGACAGGCGGTTGGGTGGCTACACCTTC. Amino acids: CSADGDRRLGGYTF.

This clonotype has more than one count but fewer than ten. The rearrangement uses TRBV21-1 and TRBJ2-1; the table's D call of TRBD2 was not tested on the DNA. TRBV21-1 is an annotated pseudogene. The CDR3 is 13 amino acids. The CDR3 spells CASKSPGCREQFF. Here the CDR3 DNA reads TGTGCCAGTAAGAGTCCAGGGTGTAGGGAGCAGTTCTTC.

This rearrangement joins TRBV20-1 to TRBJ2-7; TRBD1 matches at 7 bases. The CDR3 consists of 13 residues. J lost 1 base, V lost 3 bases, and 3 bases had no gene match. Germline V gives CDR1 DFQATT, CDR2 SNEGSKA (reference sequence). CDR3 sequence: CSASFRGSYEQYF. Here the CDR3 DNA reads TGCAGTGCTAGCTTCAGGGGGTCCTACGAGCAGTACTTC.

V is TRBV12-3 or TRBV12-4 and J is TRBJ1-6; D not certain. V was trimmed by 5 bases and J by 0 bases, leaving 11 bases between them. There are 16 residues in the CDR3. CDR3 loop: CASSRTEDSYNSPLHF. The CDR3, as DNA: TGTGCCAGCAGTCGGACCGAGGACTCCTATAATTCACCCCTCCACTTT.

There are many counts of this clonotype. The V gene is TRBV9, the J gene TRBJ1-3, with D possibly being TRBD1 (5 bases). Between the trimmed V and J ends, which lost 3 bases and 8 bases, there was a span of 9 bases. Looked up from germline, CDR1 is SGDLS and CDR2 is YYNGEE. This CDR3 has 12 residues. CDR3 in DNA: TGTGCCAGCAGCGGGGGAGGGGACACCATATATTTT. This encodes CASSGGGDTIYF.

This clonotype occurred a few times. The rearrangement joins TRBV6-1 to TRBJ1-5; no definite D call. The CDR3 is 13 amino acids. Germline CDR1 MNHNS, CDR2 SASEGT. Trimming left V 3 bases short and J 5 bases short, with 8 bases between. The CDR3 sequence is CASSDKGDQPQHF. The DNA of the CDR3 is TGTGCCAGCAGTGATAAAGGTGATCAGCCCCAGCATTTT.

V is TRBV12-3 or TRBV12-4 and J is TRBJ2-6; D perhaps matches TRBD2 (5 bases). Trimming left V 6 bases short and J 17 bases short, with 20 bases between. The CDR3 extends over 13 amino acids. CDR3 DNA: TGTGCCAGCAGGGCATACGGGCGGACTGGCATGACTTTC. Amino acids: CASRAYGRTGMTF.

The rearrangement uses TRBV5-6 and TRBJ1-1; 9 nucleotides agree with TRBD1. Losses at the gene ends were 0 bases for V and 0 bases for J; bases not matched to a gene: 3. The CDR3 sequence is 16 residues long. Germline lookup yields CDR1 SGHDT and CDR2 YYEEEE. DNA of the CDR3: TGTGCCAGCAGCTTGGGAGGACAGGGGATGAACACTGAAGCTTTCTTT. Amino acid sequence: CASSLGGQGMNTEAFF.

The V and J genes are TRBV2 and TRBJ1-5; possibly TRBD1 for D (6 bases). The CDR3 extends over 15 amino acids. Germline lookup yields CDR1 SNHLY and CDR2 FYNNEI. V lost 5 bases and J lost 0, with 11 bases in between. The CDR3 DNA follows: TGTGCCAGCAGTCAGGACAGATATAGCAATCAGCCCCAGCATTTT. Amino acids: CASSQDRYSNQPQHF.

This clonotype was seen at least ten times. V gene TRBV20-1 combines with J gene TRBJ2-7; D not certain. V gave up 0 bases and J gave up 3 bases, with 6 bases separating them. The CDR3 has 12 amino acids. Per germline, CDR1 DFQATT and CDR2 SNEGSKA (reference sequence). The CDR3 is CSARDAHYEQYF. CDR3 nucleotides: TGCAGTGCTAGAGATGCTCACTACGAGCAGTACTTC.

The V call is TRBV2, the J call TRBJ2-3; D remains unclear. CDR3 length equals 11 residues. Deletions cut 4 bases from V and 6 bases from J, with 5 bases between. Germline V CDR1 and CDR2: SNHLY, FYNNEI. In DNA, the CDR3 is TGTGCCAGCAGTGTCGTGGATACGCAGTATTTT. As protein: CASSVVDTQYF.

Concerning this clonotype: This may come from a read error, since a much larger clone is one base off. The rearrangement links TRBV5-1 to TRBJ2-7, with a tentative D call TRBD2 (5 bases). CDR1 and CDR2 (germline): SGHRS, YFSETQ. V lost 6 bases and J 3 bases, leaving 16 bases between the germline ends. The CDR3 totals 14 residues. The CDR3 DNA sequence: TGCGCCAGCACCAAGGGAAGCGGAAACTACGAGCAGTACTTC. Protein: CASTKGSGNYEQYF.

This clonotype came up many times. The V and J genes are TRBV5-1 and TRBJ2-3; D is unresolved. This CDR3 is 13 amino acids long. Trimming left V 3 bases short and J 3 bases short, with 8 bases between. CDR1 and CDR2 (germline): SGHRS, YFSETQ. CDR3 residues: CASSSGWTDTQYF. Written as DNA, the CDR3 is TGCGCCAGCAGCTCTGGATGGACAGATACGCAGTATTTT.

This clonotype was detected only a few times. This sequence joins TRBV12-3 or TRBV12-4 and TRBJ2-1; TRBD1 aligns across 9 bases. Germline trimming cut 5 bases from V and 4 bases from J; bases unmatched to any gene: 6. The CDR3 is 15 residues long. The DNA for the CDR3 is TGTGCCAGCAGTCCGGGGACAGGGCCTTACAATGAGCAGTTCTTC. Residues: CASSPGTGPYNEQFF.

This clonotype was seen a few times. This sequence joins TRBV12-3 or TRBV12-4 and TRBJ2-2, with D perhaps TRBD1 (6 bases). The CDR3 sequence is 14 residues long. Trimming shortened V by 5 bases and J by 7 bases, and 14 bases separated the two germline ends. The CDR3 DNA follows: TGTGCCAGCAGTAACAGGGCGAGGGGCGGGGAGCTGTTTTTT. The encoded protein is CASSNRARGGELFF.

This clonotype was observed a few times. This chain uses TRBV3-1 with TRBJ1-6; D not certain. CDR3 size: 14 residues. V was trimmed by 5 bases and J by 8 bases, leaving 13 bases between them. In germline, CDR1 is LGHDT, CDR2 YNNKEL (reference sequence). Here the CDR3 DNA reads TGTGCCAGCAGCTCCCGGGTTCAGGATTCACCCCTCCACTTT. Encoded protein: CASSSRVQDSPLHF. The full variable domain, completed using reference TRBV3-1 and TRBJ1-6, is DTAVSQTPKYLVTQMGNDKSIKCEQNLGHDTMYWYKQDSKKFLKIMFSYNNKELIINETVPNRFSPKSPDKAHLNLHINSLELGDSAVYFCASSSRVQDSPLHFGNGTRLTVT.

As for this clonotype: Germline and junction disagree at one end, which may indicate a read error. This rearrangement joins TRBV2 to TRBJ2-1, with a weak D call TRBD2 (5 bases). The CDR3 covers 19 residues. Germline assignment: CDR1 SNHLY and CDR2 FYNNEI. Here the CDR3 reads CTSRMGTWTRPSMGNEQFF. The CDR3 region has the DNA TGTACCAGCAGAATGGGAACCTGGACTCGTCCTTCAATGGGGAATGAGCAGTTCTTC.